Listed here is a single TCR beta chain. The data are from a study of CD8 T cells in ankylosing spondylitis. This CDR3 spans 13 amino acids. Trimming removed 1 base from V and 10 bases from J, with 8 bases in between. Germline CDR1 and CDR2: MGHRA and YSYEKL. From the 5' RACE reads, TCRdb called clonotypes with MiXCR, one entry per CDR3 protein. Counted here are 150,000 or so distinct CDR3 sequences, roughly a third occurring once; the ten biggest clones make up around 6%. The sequence was collected from a male donor with ankylosing spondylitis. The specimen sequenced was synovial fluid, either unsorted or a sorted T cell fraction (not recorded which). V gene TRBV4-1 combines with J gene TRBJ1-6; D remains unclear. The CDR3 loop reads CASSQGPTSPLHF. In nucleotides, the CDR3 is TGCGCCAGCAGCCAAGGGCCCACGTCACCCCTCCACTTT.